Below are 15 T cell receptor beta chains sequenced from a single sample in a study of OX40 agonist ivuxolimab in advanced cancers. TCRdb's copy holds only in-frame clones and misses some; the assay was immunoSEQ multiplex PCR. The table lists more than 50,000 clones, roughly 87% of them singletons. Sequenced here: CD4+ or CD8+ T cells sorted from blood, sampled in a trial of the OX40 agonist ivuxolimab. The receptors shown here come from an adult with an advanced solid tumor such as melanoma, head and neck, liver or kidney cancer.

This clone was counted a few times. This chain uses TRBV30 with TRBJ1-1; 9 bases agree with TRBD1. The CDR3 covers 13 residues. Germline CDR1 is GTSNPN and CDR2 is SVGIG (reference sequence). V was clipped by 4 bases and J by 10 bases; unmatched bases: 10. The CDR3, as DNA: TGTGCCTGGACCCTCACAGGGGGCGCGGGAGCTTTCTTT. It yields the protein CAWTLTGGAGAFF.

The chain has TRBV7-3 and TRBJ2-1; 8 bases line up with TRBD2. Germline values: CDR1 SGHTA, CDR2 FQGTGA. This CDR3 has 14 residues. Unmatched junction bases numbered 7, after V lost 2 bases and J lost 10 bases. DNA of the CDR3: TGTGCCAGCAGCTTAGACGGGAGGGCCTTGGAGCAGTTCTTC. As protein: CASSLDGRALEQFF.

The chain couples TRBV9 to TRBJ2-7, with D unclear. The CDR3 covers 16 residues. V was pared by 5 bases and J by 2 bases, with 20 bases between. Per the germline V gene, CDR1 is SGDLS and CDR2 is YYNGEE. The CDR3: CASSKRPAHVTYEQYF. As DNA, the CDR3 is TGTGCCAGCAGTAAGCGTCCAGCTCACGTTACCTACGAGCAGTACTTC.

The chain employs TRBV28 and TRBJ2-7; 8 bases match TRBD1. Germline-derived CDR1 and CDR2 are MDHEN and SYDVKM. V was pared by 2 bases and J by 4 bases, with 7 bases of the junction left unmatched. This CDR3 region has 15 residues. This chain's CDR3 is CASSLERQGAYEQYF. CDR3 in DNA: TGTGCCAGCAGTTTAGAGCGTCAGGGGGCATACGAGCAGTACTTC.

This chain links TRBV2 with TRBJ2-5; D tentatively reads TRBD1 or TRBD2 (5 bases each). The germline CDR1 and CDR2 sequences are SNHLY and FYNNEI. The V end was cut by 9 bases, the J end by 5 bases, with 13 bases between. The CDR3 totals 12 residues. CDR3 DNA sequence: TGTGCCAGTTTTGGGGGAAGGGAGACCCAGTACTTC. The encoded protein is CASFGGRETQYF. Full variable domain (rest looked up from reference TRBV2 and TRBJ2-5): EPEVTQTPSHQVTQMGQEVILRCVPISNHLYFYWYRQILGQKVEFLVSFYNNEISEKSEIFDDQFSVERPDGSNFTLKIRSTKLEDSAMYFCASFGGRETQYFGPGTRLLVL.

The table lists this clone with a count of one. The chain links TRBV19 to TRBJ2-1; TRBD1 is a possible D gene (6 bases). This CDR3 has 13 residues. The V gene's germline CDR1 is LNHDA and CDR2 SQIVND (reference sequence). V shed 7 bases and J shed 4 bases, with 11 bases lying between them. This chain's CDR3 is CASMDSYYNEQFF. CDR3 bases: TGTGCCAGTATGGACAGTTATTACAATGAGCAGTTCTTC.

This clone was recorded once. The chain is built from TRBV10-2 and TRBJ2-7; 10 nucleotides align to TRBD2. Germline CDR1 WSHSY, CDR2 SAAADI. The junction had 13 bases not matched to a gene; V was cut back by 6 bases and J by 5 bases. CDR3 length: 16 amino acids. CDR3 loop: CASSSRELAGRNEQYF. The CDR3 DNA follows: TGCGCCAGCAGCTCGCGGGAACTAGCGGGAAGGAACGAGCAGTACTTC.

V and J are TRBV27 and TRBJ2-1, with 10 bases matching TRBD2. Per germline, CDR1 MNHEY and CDR2 SMNVEV (reference sequence). V lost 8 bases and J lost 2; bases outside the gene matches: 12. The length of the CDR3 is 17 residues. CDR3 sequence reads: CASGTQGLAETYNEQFF. CDR3 nucleotides: TGTGCCAGCGGGACTCAAGGACTAGCGGAGACCTACAATGAGCAGTTCTTC.

J is TRBJ2-1 and V is TRBV28; D is possibly TRBD2 (6 bases). The CDR3 has 14 residues. Trimming cost V 5 bases and J 8 bases, with 16 bases left between them. Looked up from germline, CDR1 is MDHEN and CDR2 is SYDVKM. The CDR3 region is CASSPPLASDEQFF. The CDR3 nucleotides are TGTGCCAGCAGTCCGCCGCTAGCGAGCGATGAGCAGTTCTTC.

The J gene is TRBJ1-2, the V gene TRBV13, with unresolved D. This CDR3 region has 13 residues. Deletions cut 5 bases from V and 11 bases from J, with 18 bases between. From germline, CDR1 is PRHDT and CDR2 FYEKMQ (reference sequence). CDR3 in amino acids: CASSGTEILSYTF. CDR3 DNA sequence: TGTGCCAGCAGCGGAACAGAGATTTTAAGTTACACCTTC.

The V and J genes are TRBV28 and TRBJ2-1; D is undetermined. CDR3 length equals 11 residues. V lost 6 bases to trimming and J lost 7 bases, with 7 bases between them. Germline V CDR1 and CDR2: MDHEN, SYDVKM. The CDR3 bases are TGTGCCAGCAGCTCGGCTAATGAGCAGTTCTTC. Translating it yields CASSSANEQFF.

This chain connects TRBV5-1 to TRBJ2-7, with unresolved D. Germline V gene lookup returns CDR1 SGHRS and CDR2 YFSETQ. V was trimmed by 0 bases and J by 5 bases, leaving 15 bases between them. This CDR3 has 15 residues. The CDR3 sequence: CASSLASAGSHEQYF. The CDR3 nucleotides read TGCGCCAGCAGCTTGGCCTCTGCCGGGTCCCACGAGCAGTACTTC. Filled out from reference TRBV5-1 and TRBJ2-7, the complete variable domain reads KAGVTQTPRYLIKTRGQQVTLSCSPISGHRSVSWYQQTPGQGLQFLFEYFSETQRNKGNFPGRFSGRQFSNSRSEMNVSTLELGDSALYLCASSLASAGSHEQYFGPGTRLTVT.

The V and J genes are TRBV7-9 and TRBJ1-1; TRBD1 matches 9 bases. V was clipped by 4 bases and J by 1 base; unmatched bases: 1. Looked up from germline, CDR1 is SEHNR and CDR2 is FQNEAQ (reference sequence). The CDR3 consists of 14 residues. CDR3 in amino acids: CASSSQGANTEAFF. CDR3 in DNA: TGTGCCAGCAGCTCACAGGGGGCGAACACTGAAGCTTTCTTT.

The chain is built from TRBV27 and TRBJ1-1; 9 nucleotides line up with TRBD1. CDR1 MNHEY and CDR2 SMNVEV come from the germline V gene (reference sequence). Trimming removed 6 bases from V and 6 bases from J; junction bases left unmatched: 14. The CDR3 loop spans 16 amino acids. The CDR3 sequence is CASSLRKSGTGSEAFF. DNA for the CDR3: TGTGCCAGCAGCCTACGGAAATCCGGGACAGGGTCTGAAGCTTTCTTT.

This sequence joins TRBV27 and TRBJ2-5; 8 bases map to TRBD2. Losses at the gene ends were 4 bases for V and 0 bases for J; bases not matched to a gene: 4. This CDR3 has 15 residues. The V gene's germline CDR1 is MNHEY and CDR2 SMNVEV (reference sequence). DNA for the CDR3: TGTGCCAGCAGTTCCCAGCGGGGGTACCAAGAGACCCAGTACTTC. This codes for CASSSQRGYQETQYF.